These 14 T cell receptor beta chains originate from one sample sequenced in a study of beta chain features in type 1 diabetes. Study-level findings and limits: The study found moderately but significantly shorter TCRB CDR3s in all four CD4+ subsets of Type 1 diabetes patients.

Expressed TCRB transcripts got sequenced, as all isolated RNA was reverse transcribed. Profiling relied on immunoSEQ multiplex PCR, and the TCRdb table lists in-frame clones only, not all of them. The table records 300,000 to 400,000 clones, roughly 14% of them present only once. Their cognate antigens are unknown. The material sequenced was naive CD4+ T cells from blood. These receptors all come from a woman aged 18-30 years with type 1 diabetes.

This rearrangement joins TRBV7-8 to TRBJ1-1; a weak D match, TRBD1 (6 bases). The CDR3 runs 16 residues. V lost 5 bases, J lost 6 bases, and 22 bases lay in between. Looked up from germline, CDR1 is SGHVS and CDR2 is FQNEAQ. Here the CDR3 reads CASSPVPQGFLAEAFF. For the CDR3, the DNA is TGTGCCAGCAGCCCCGTCCCCCAGGGGTTCCTGGCTGAAGCTTTCTTT.

This clone was seen more than once but under ten times. The V and J genes are TRBV5-1 and TRBJ2-1, with D tentatively TRBD1 (5 bases). The CDR3 is 15 amino acids. V was shortened by 1 base and J by 3 bases, with 11 bases between the two germline ends. Germline CDR1 SGHRS, CDR2 YFSETQ. CDR3 DNA sequence: TGCGCCAGCAGCTTGTTAGGCCAGGGCTACAATGAGCAGTTCTTC. Translation gives CASSLLGQGYNEQFF.

This clone was seen a few times. This chain uses TRBV6-5 with TRBJ2-1, with D perhaps TRBD1 (6 bases). Germline loops: CDR1 MNHEY, CDR2 SVGAGI. V lost 4 bases, J lost 6 bases, and 13 bases lay in between. CDR3 length: 14 amino acids. CDR3 sequence: CASSSILGGNEQFF. The DNA for the CDR3 is TGTGCCAGCAGTTCCATCCTAGGGGGCAATGAGCAGTTCTTC.

V gene TRBV5-1 combines with J gene TRBJ1-5; D not resolved. This CDR3 has 15 amino acids. Trimming took off 0 bases at V and 4 bases at J, with 11 bases between the two ends. The germline V gene encodes CDR1 SGHRS and CDR2 YFSETQ. The CDR3 DNA follows: TGCGCCAGCAGCTTGGGGCCAGTCCAGAATCAGCCCCAGCATTTT. Translated, it gives CASSLGPVQNQPQHF.

The CDR3 sequence is CAWSGSRGSDGYTF. The CDR3 bases are TGTGCCTGGAGTGGTTCAAGGGGTTCTGATGGCTACACCTTC. V and J are TRBV30 and TRBJ1-2; maybe TRBD1 (5 bases). The V and J ends lost 1 base and 6 bases respectively, with 15 bases between them. CDR1 and CDR2 from the germline V gene are GTSNPN and SVGIG (reference sequence). This CDR3 region has 14 residues.

The CDR3 coding sequence is TGTGCCAGCAGCGATCGACAGGGGTTCACCGGGGAGCTGTTTTTT. Translating it yields CASSDRQGFTGELFF. This chain connects TRBV7-9 to TRBJ2-2, with 8 bases lining up with TRBD1. The CDR3 is made up of 15 amino acids. Germline V gives CDR1 SEHNR, CDR2 FQNEAQ (reference sequence). The V and J ends lost 5 bases and 4 bases, in that order; junction bases with no gene match: 6.

In its sample, this clone was seen a few times. V and J are TRBV5-1 and TRBJ2-3; tentatively, D is TRBD2 (6 bases). This CDR3 spans 15 amino acids. V was trimmed by 6 bases and J by 3 bases, leaving 17 bases between them. Germline V gene sequence: CDR1 SGHRS, CDR2 YFSETQ. For the CDR3, the DNA is TGCGCCAGCAATGCGATAAGCGGGTCTACAGATACGCAGTATTTT. Translation gives CASNAISGSTDTQYF. Full variable domain (outside the CDR3, taken from reference TRBV5-1 and TRBJ2-3): KAGVTQTPRYLIKTRGQQVTLSCSPISGHRSVSWYQQTPGQGLQFLFEYFSETQRNKGNFPGRFSGRQFSNSRSEMNVSTLELGDSALYLCASNAISGSTDTQYFGPGTRLTVL.

CDR3 in DNA: TGTGCCAGCAACAGGGGTACAGAGCAGTTCTTC. It yields the protein CASNRGTEQFF. The rearrangement uses TRBV27 and TRBJ2-1, with 7 nucleotides matching TRBD1. Germline CDR1 reads MNHEY; CDR2 reads SMNVEV (reference sequence). This CDR3 contains 11 residues. After removal of 7 bases from V and 10 bases from J, the junction contained 4 bases not matched to a gene.

In this sample, this clone turned up once. The rearrangement links TRBV7-9 to TRBJ2-3, with 8 bases identical to TRBD1. Looked up from germline, CDR1 is SEHNR and CDR2 is FQNEAQ (reference sequence). This CDR3 has 15 residues. Unmatched junction bases numbered 5, after V lost 5 bases and J lost 1 base. This CDR3 is CASSPGGVGTDTQYF. The CDR3 DNA is TGTGCCAGCAGCCCAGGGGGCGTCGGCACAGATACGCAGTATTTT.

The chain carries TRBV29-1 and TRBJ1-1; TRBD1 matches at 7 bases. CDR3 length: 13 residues. The V gene end was trimmed by 0 bases and the J gene end by 5 bases; junction bases not matched to a gene: 3. Looked up from germline, CDR1 is SQVTM and CDR2 is ANQGSEA. The CDR3: CSVEEPRGTEAFF. CDR3 nucleotides: TGCAGCGTTGAAGAGCCCAGGGGGACTGAAGCTTTCTTT. Full variable domain (missing parts from reference TRBV29-1 and TRBJ1-1): SAVISQKPSRDICQRGTSLTIQCQVDSQVTMMFWYRQQPGQSLTLIATANQGSEATYESGFVIDKFPISRPNLTFSTLTVSNMSPEDSSIYLCSVEEPRGTEAFFGQGTRLTVV.

This clone was counted only a few times. The chain has TRBV14 and TRBJ2-5, with 8 bases matching TRBD1. J lost 1 base, V lost 4 bases, and 8 bases had no gene match. The CDR3 is 16 residues long. Per germline, CDR1 SGHDN and CDR2 FVKESK. The DNA for the CDR3 is TGTGCCAGCAGCCCTCTGACAGGGGTTGGCCAAGAGACCCAGTACTTC. Its translation is CASSPLTGVGQETQYF.

This clone was observed a few times. V and J are TRBV7-2 and TRBJ2-1, with TRBD2 matching over 8 bases. After removal of 5 bases from V and 5 bases from J, the junction contained 5 bases not matched to a gene. The CDR3 is made up of 14 amino acids. Germline CDR1 is SGHTA and CDR2 is FQGNSA. The CDR3 nucleotides are TGTGCCAGCAGCGCCCGGGGGGGGAACAATGAGCAGTTCTTC. Amino acids: CASSARGGNNEQFF.

This rearrangement joins TRBV2 to TRBJ2-2; 9 positions match TRBD1. CDR3 length: 15 amino acids. In germline, CDR1 is SNHLY, CDR2 FYNNEI. Trimming at V came to 6 bases and at J to 5 bases, leaving 7 bases not matched to a gene. The CDR3 DNA reads TGTGCCAGCAGCGTGGACAGGGGTCAAACCGGGGAGCTGTTTTTT. Translation: CASSVDRGQTGELFF.

This clone occurred a few times. The genes are TRBV7-2 and TRBJ1-5; 7 bases are a match to TRBD1. The CDR3 consists of 15 residues. CDR1 is SGHTA and CDR2 is FQGNSA in the germline V gene. V shed 1 base and J 4 bases; nucleotides not matched to a gene: 4. Written as DNA, the CDR3 is TGTGCCAGCAGCTTAGAAGGGGGCTGGAATCAGCCCCAGCATTTT. Translating gives CASSLEGGWNQPQHF.